Included here is one T cell receptor beta chain sequence, with context. Measured with immunoSEQ multiplex PCR; TCRdb has only the in-frame clones, and not every one. The table shows some 160,000 clones, with roughly nine tenths occurring only once. This sample was included in a study of blood T cell repertoires in COVID-19. Background on the study: Both acute and convalescent COVID-19 samples were obtained from the United States, Italy and Spain.

Trimming cost V 4 bases and J 0 bases, with 13 bases left between them. Germline V gene data show CDR1 as GTSNPN and CDR2 as SVGIG (reference sequence). The CDR3 has 15 amino acids. The specimen sequenced was peripheral blood. The chain combines TRBV30 with TRBJ2-1; TRBD1 might be the D (6 bases). The source is an older woman with active COVID-19. The CDR3 region is CAWKGGTGSYNEQFF. DNA for the CDR3: TGTGCCTGGAAAGGGGGAACGGGCTCCTACAATGAGCAGTTCTTC.